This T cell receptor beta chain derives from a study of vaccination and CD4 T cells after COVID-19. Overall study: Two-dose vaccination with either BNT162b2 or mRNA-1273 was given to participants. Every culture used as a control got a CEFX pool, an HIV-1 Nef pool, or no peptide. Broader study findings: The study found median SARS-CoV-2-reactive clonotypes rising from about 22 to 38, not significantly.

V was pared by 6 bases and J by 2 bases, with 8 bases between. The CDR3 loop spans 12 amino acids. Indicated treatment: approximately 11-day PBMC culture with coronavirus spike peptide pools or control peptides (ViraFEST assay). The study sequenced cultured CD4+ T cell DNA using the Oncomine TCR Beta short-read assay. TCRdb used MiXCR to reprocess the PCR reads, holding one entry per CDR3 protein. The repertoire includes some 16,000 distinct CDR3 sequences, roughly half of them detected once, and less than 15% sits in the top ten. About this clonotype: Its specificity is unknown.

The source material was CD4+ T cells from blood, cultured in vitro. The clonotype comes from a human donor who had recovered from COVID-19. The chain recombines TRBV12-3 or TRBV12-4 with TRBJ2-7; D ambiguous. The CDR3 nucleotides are TGTGCCAGCAGCCGAGGAACCTACGAGCAGTACTTC. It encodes CASSRGTYEQYF.